What follows describes a single T cell receptor beta chain. This sample was taken from a study of blood T cell repertoires in COVID-19. Trimming removed 0 bases from V and 4 bases from J, with 5 bases in between. The CDR3 runs 13 residues. CDR1 and CDR2 from the germline V gene are SGHDN and FVKESK. Original data processing: For nucleated cells, counts were estimated from reference gene primer amplification. The assay was immunoSEQ multiplex PCR, and TCRdb's table has in-frame clones only and misses some. The DNA was the basis for D and trimming; V, J and clone size are from that table. The sample shows approximately 190,000 clones, 88% of them seen only once.

The receptor was isolated from a man between 35 and 55 years old with active or convalescent COVID-19. The chain recombines TRBV14 with TRBJ2-3; D is uncertain. The sequenced sample was peripheral blood. The CDR3 region is CASSQDGPDTQYF. The CDR3 coding sequence is TGTGCCAGCAGCCAAGATGGCCCAGATACGCAGTATTTT.